These 8 T cell receptor beta chains were sequenced from one sample in a study of CD8 T cells in ankylosing spondylitis. TCRdb processed the 5' RACE reads anew with MiXCR; each CDR3 protein has one entry. The sample has 150,000 to 200,000 distinct CDR3 sequences; roughly 13% are singletons. Source material: blood, either unsorted or a sorted T cell fraction (not recorded which). These receptors were collected from a male donor with ankylosing spondylitis or in good health (not recorded which).

This clonotype was seen ten or more times. The chain employs TRBV5-1 and TRBJ1-1; D uncertain. The CDR3 is made up of 13 amino acids. Trimming removed 5 bases at V and 2 bases at J, with 10 bases between. Germline-derived CDR1 and CDR2 are SGHRS and YFSETQ. DNA for the CDR3: TGCGCCAGCAGTGAGCTCACCAACACTGAAGCTTTCTTT. It is translated as CASSELTNTEAFF. Drawing the rest from reference TRBV5-1 and TRBJ1-1, the complete variable domain is KAGVTQTPRYLIKTRGQQVTLSCSPISGHRSVSWYQQTPGQGLQFLFEYFSETQRNKGNFPGRFSGRQFSNSRSEMNVSTLELGDSALYLCASSELTNTEAFFGQGTRLTVV.

This clonotype was seen a few times. The chain uses TRBV4-1 and TRBJ2-6, with D possibly being TRBD2 (5 bases). This CDR3 is 16 amino acids long. Germline V gene data show CDR1 as MGHRA and CDR2 as YSYEKL. The V end lost 1 base, the J end lost 2 bases, and 9 bases lay between the germline ends. CDR3 sequence (DNA): TGCGCCAGCAGCCAAGGGGTCGGGGCTGGGGCCAACGTCCTGACTTTC. It translates to CASSQGVGAGANVLTF.

The chain joins TRBV4-1 to TRBJ2-1; perhaps TRBD1 as D (6 bases). The CDR3 has 13 amino acids. CDR1 is MGHRA, CDR2 YSYEKL, per germline. V lost 2 bases and J 7 bases, leaving 9 bases between the germline ends. This CDR3 reads CASSQQGTNEQFF. In DNA, the CDR3 is TGCGCCAGCAGCCAACAGGGGACGAATGAGCAGTTCTTC.

This clonotype has just a few counts. The chain couples TRBV5-1 to TRBJ2-2; tentative D call: TRBD2 (5 bases). Germline V gene data show CDR1 as SGHRS and CDR2 as YFSETQ. CDR3 length: 15 amino acids. V was clipped by 4 bases and J by 6 bases, with 16 bases between them. As DNA, the CDR3 is TGCGCCAGCAGCCCCGCGGGCGGATCGGCCGGGGAGCTGTTTTTT. Translation gives CASSPAGGSAGELFF.

This clonotype was detected only a few times. This sequence joins TRBV7-9 and TRBJ1-1; 7 nucleotides line up with TRBD1. The J segment lost 3 bases and the V segment lost 5 bases, leaving 9 bases of the junction unmatched. The CDR3 has 15 amino acids. Germline values: CDR1 SEHNR, CDR2 FQNEAQ (reference sequence). Written as DNA, the CDR3 is TGTGCCAGCAGCCCCTGGACAGGCCCCGACACTGAAGCTTTCTTT. Amino acids: CASSPWTGPDTEAFF. Looking up the rest from reference TRBV7-9 and TRBJ1-1 gives the full variable domain: DTGVSQNPRHKITKRGQNVTFRCDPISEHNRLYWYRQTLGQGPEFLTYFQNEAQLEKSRLLSDRFSAERPKGSFSTLEIQRTEQGDSAMYLCASSPWTGPDTEAFFGQGTRLTVV.

In this sample, this clonotype turned up a few times. The gene calls are TRBV6-2 or TRBV6-3 and TRBJ2-3, with 11 bases aligning to TRBD1. The germline gives CDR1 MNHEY, CDR2 SVGEGT. Trimming cost V 5 bases and J 6 bases; bases outside gene matches: 13. There are 17 residues in the CDR3. The CDR3, as DNA: TGTGCCAGCAGTATCCGGGACAGGGGGACCTACCCGGATACGCAGTATTTT. It is translated as CASSIRDRGTYPDTQYF.

The table lists this clonotype with a few counts. This chain joins TRBV4-1 and TRBJ2-7, with 12 bases matching TRBD1. CDR1 is MGHRA, CDR2 YSYEKL, per germline. With 2 bases clipped from V and 4 bases from J, the junction kept 6 bases outside the gene matches. This CDR3 region has 16 residues. The CDR3, as DNA: TGCGCCAGCAGCCAAATCCCGGGACAGGGGGCGTACGAGCAGTACTTC. Translated: CASSQIPGQGAYEQYF.

This clonotype was recorded a few times. This sequence joins TRBV7-9 and TRBJ2-1, with TRBD2 as a possible D gene (5 bases). Germline V lookup: CDR1 SEHNR, CDR2 FQNEAQ (reference sequence). The CDR3 totals 13 residues. Trimming took 2 bases from V and 8 from J, leaving 10 bases between them. The CDR3 DNA reads as TGTGCCAGCAGCTTACTCCTCGGGGATGAGCAGTTCTTC. This translates into CASSLLLGDEQFF.